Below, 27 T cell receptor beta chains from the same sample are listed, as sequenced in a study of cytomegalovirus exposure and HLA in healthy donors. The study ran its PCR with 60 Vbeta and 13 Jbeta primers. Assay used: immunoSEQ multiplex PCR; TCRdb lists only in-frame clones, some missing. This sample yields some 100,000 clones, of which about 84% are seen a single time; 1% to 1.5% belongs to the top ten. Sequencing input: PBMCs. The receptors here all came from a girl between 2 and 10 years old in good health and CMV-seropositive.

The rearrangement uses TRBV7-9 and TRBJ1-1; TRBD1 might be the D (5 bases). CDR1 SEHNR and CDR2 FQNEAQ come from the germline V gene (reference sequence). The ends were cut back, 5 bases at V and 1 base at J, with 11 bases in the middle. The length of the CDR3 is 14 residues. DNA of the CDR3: TGTGCCAGCAGCCAGGGAAGGGGGAACACTGAAGCTTTCTTT. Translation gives CASSQGRGNTEAFF.

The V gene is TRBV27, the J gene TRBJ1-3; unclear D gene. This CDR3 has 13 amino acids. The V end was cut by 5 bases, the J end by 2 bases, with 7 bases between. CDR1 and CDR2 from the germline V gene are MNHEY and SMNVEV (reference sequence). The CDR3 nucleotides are TGTGCCAGCAGTAGAGGGACTGGAAACACCATATATTTT. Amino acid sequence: CASSRGTGNTIYF.

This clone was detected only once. CDR3 DNA: TGTGCCAGCCGGGGGGGCACTGAAGCTTTCTTT. Protein sequence: CASRGGTEAFF. V and J are TRBV28 and TRBJ1-1; a weak D match, TRBD1 (5 bases). The germline V gene has CDR1 MDHEN and CDR2 SYDVKM. The CDR3 runs to 11 residues. V lost 8 bases, J lost 4 bases, and 8 bases lay in between.

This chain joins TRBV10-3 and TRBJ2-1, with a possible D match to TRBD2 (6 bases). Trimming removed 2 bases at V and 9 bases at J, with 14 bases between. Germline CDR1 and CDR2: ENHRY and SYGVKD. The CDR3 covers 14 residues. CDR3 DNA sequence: TGTGCCATCAGTGAGCAGGGTCGGGGGATTGAGCAGTTCTTC. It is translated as CAISEQGRGIEQFF.

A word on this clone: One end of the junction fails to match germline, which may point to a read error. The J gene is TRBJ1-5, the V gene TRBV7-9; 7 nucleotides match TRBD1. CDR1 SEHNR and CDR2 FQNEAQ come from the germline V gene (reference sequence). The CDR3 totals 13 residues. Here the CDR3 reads CASSWGQNQPQNF. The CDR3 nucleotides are TGTGCCAGCAGCTGGGGACAGAATCAGCCCCAGAATTTT.

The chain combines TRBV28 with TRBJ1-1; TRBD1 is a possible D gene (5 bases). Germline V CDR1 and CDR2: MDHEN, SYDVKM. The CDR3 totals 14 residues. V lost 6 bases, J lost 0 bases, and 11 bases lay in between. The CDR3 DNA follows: TGTGCCAGCAGACCTGACAGTTTGAACACTGAAGCTTTCTTT. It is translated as CASRPDSLNTEAFF.

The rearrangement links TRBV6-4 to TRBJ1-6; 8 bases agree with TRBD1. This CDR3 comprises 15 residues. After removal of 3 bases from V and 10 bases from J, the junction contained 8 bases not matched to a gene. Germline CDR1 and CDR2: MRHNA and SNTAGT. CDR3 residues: CASSEWQGAQSPLHF. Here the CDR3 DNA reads TGTGCCAGCAGTGAATGGCAGGGGGCTCAATCACCCCTCCACTTT.

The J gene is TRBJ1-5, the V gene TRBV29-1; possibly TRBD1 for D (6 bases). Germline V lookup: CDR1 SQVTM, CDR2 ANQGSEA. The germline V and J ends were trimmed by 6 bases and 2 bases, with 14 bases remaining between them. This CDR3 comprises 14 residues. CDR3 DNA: TGCAGCGTATCCTCAGGGGTTGGCAATCAGCCCCAGCATTTT. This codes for CSVSSGVGNQPQHF.

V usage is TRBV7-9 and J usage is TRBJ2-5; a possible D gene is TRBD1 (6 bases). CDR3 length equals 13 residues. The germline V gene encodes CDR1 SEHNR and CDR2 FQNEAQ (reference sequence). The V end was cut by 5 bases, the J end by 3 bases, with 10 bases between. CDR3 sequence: CASSGRGKETQYF. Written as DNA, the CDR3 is TGTGCCAGCAGCGGAAGGGGGAAAGAGACCCAGTACTTC.

The CDR3: CASTPGQGGTGELFF. CDR3 bases: TGTGCCAGCACCCCGGGACAGGGGGGCACCGGGGAGCTGTTTTTT. The rearrangement joins TRBV6-4 to TRBJ2-2, with TRBD1 matching 11 bases. With 7 bases clipped from V and 4 bases from J, the junction kept 5 bases outside the gene matches. The germline V gene has CDR1 MRHNA and CDR2 SNTAGT. CDR3 length: 15 amino acids.

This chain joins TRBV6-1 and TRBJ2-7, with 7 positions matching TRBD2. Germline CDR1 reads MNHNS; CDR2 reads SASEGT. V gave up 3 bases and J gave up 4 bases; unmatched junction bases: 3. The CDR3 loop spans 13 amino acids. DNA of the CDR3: TGTGCCAGCAGTGAGGCTAGCGGATACGAGCAGTACTTC. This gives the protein CASSEASGYEQYF.

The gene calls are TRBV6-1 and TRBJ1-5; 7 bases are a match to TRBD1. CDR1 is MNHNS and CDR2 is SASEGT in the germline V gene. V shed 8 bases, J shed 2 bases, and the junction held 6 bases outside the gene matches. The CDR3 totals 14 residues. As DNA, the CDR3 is TGTGCCAGCTTCAAGGGGGCTGGCAATCAGCCCCAGCATTTT. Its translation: CASFKGAGNQPQHF.

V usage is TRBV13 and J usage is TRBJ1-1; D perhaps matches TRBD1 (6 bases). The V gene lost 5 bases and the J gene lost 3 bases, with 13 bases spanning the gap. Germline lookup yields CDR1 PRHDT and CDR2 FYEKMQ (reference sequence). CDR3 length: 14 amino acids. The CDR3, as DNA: TGTGCCAGCAGCACAGTCGAGGGGGACACTGAAGCTTTCTTT. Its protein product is CASSTVEGDTEAFF.

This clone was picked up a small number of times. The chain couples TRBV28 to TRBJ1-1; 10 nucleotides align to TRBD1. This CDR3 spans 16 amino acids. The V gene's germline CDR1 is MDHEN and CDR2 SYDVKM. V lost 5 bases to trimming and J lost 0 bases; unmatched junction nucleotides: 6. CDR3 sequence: CASSLGTGALNTEAFF. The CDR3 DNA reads TGTGCCAGCAGTCTAGGGACAGGGGCCTTGAACACTGAAGCTTTCTTT. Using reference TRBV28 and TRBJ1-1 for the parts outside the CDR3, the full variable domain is DVKVTQSSRYLVKRTGEKVFLECVQDMDHENMFWYRQDPGLGLRLIYFSYDVKMKEKGDIPEGYSVSREKKERFSLILESASTNQTSMYLCASSLGTGALNTEAFFGQGTRLTVV.

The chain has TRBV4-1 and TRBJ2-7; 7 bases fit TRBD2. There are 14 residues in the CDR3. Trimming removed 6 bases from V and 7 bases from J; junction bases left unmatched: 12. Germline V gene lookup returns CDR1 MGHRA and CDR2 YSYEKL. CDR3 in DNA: TGCGCCAGCAGGCTCGCGCGGGGCGGGGGAGAGCAGTACTTC. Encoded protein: CASRLARGGGEQYF.

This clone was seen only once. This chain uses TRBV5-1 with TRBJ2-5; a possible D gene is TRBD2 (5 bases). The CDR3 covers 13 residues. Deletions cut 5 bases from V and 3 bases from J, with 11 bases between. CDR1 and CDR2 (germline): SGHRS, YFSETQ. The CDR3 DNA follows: TGCGCCAGCAGTCGGGCCGGGGAAGAGACCCAGTACTTC. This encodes CASSRAGEETQYF.

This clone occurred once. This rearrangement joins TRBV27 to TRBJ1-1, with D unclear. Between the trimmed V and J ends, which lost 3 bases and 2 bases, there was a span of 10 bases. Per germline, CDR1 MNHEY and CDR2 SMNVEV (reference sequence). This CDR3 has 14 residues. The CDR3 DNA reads TGTGCCAGCAGTTTTGTCAGCGAAAACACTGAAGCTTTCTTT. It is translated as CASSFVSENTEAFF.

CDR3: CASSPQPYGRSYEQYF. The CDR3 DNA reads TGTGCCAGCAGCCCCCAACCCTACGGGAGGTCCTACGAGCAGTACTTC. The chain employs TRBV27 and TRBJ2-7; 7 positions match TRBD2. After removal of 6 bases from V and 1 base from J, the junction contained 12 bases not matched to a gene. The CDR3 length is 16 residues. CDR1 and CDR2 (germline): MNHEY, SMNVEV (reference sequence).

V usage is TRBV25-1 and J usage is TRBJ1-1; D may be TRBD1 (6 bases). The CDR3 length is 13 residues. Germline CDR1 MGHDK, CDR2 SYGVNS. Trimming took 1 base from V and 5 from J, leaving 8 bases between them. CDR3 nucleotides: TGTGCCAGCAGTGAATTCGGACAGACTGAAGCTTTCTTT. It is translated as CASSEFGQTEAFF.

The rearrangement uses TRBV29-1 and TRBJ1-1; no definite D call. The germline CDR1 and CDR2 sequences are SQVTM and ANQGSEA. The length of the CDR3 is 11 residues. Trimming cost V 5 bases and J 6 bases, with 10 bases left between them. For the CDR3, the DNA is TGCAGCGTTTCGGTTGTCGCTGAAGCTTTCTTT. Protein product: CSVSVVAEAFF. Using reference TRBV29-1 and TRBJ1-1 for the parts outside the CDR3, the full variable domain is SAVISQKPSRDICQRGTSLTIQCQVDSQVTMMFWYRQQPGQSLTLIATANQGSEATYESGFVIDKFPISRPNLTFSTLTVSNMSPEDSSIYLCSVSVVAEAFFGQGTRLTVV.

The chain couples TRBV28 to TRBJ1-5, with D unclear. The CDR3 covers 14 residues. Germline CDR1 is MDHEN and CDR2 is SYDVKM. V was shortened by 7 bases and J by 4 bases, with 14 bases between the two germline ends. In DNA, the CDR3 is TGTGCCAGCACCCTAGCCGGAATTAATCAGCCCCAGCATTTT. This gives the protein CASTLAGINQPQHF. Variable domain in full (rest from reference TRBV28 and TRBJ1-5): DVKVTQSSRYLVKRTGEKVFLECVQDMDHENMFWYRQDPGLGLRLIYFSYDVKMKEKGDIPEGYSVSREKKERFSLILESASTNQTSMYLCASTLAGINQPQHFGDGTRLSIL.

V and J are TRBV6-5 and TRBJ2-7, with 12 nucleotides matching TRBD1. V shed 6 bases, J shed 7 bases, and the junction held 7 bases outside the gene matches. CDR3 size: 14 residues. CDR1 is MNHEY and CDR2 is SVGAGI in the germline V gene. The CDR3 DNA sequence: TGTGCCAGCAGAGGGACAGGGGGCATATGGGAGCAGTACTTC. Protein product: CASRGTGGIWEQYF.

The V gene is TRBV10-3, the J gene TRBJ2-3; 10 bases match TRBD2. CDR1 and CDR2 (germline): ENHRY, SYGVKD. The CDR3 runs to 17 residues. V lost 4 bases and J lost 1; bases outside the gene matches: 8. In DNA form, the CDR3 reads TGTGCCATCAGTGCCGATGCTCTAGCGGGAGGCACAGATACGCAGTATTTT. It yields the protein CAISADALAGGTDTQYF.

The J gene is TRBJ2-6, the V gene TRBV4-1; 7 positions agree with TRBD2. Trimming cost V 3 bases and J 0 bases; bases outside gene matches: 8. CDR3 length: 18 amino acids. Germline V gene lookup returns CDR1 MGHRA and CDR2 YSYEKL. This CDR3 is CASSQVGGRSSGANVLTF. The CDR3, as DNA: TGCGCCAGCAGCCAGGTCGGGGGGAGGAGCTCTGGGGCCAACGTCCTGACTTTC.

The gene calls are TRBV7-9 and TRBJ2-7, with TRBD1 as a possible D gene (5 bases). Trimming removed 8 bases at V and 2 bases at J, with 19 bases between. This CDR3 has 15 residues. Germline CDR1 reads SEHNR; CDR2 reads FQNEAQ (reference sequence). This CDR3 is CASSDPLTGPYEQYF. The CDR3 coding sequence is TGTGCCAGCTCTGACCCCCTTACAGGTCCCTACGAGCAGTACTTC.

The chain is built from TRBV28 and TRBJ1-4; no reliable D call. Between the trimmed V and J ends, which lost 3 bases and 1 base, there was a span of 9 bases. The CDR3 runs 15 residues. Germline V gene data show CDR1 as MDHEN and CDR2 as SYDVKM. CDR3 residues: CASSFGERTNEKLFF. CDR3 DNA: TGTGCCAGCAGTTTCGGGGAAAGAACTAATGAAAAACTGTTTTTT.

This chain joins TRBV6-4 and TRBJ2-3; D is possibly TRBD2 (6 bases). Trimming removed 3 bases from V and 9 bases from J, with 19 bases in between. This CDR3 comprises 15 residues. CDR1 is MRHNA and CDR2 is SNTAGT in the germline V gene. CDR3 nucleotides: TGTGCCAGCAGTGATACGTCGCGTTTTGGGGGGACGCAGTATTTT. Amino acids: CASSDTSRFGGTQYF.